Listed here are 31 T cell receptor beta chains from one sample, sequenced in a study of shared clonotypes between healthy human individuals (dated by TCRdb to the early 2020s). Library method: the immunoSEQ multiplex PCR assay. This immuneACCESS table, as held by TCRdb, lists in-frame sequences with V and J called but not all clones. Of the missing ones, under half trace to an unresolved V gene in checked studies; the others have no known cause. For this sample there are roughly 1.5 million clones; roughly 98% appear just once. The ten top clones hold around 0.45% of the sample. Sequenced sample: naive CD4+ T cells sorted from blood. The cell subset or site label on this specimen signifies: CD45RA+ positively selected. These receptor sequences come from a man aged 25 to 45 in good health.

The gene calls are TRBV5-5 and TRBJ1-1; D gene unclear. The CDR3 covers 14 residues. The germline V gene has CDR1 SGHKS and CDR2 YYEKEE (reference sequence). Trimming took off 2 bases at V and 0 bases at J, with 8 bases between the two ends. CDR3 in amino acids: CASSFMTVNTEAFF. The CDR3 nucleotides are TGTGCCAGCAGCTTCATGACGGTGAACACTGAAGCTTTCTTT.

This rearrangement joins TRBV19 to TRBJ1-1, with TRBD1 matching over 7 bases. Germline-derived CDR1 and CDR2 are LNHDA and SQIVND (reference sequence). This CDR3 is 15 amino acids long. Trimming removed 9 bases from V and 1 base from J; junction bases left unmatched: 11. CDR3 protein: CASKQRQGSNTEAFF. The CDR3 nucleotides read TGTGCCAGCAAACAAAGACAGGGCTCGAACACTGAAGCTTTCTTT. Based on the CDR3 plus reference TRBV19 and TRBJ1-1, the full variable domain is DGGITQSPKYLFRKEGQNVTLSCEQNLNHDAMYWYRQDPGQGLRLIYYSQIVNDFQKGDIAEGYSVSREKKESFPLTVTSAQKNPTAFYLCASKQRQGSNTEAFFGQGTRLTVV.

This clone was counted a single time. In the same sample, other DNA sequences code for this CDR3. Written as DNA, the CDR3 is TGTGCCAGCAGCGCTCGACTAGCGGGGGGCACAGATACGCAGTATTTT. Amino acids: CASSARLAGGTDTQYF. V is TRBV9 and J is TRBJ2-3, with 12 bases matching TRBD2. Germline assignment: CDR1 SGDLS and CDR2 YYNGEE. The V and J ends lost 3 bases and 1 base, in that order; junction bases with no gene match: 3. The CDR3 extends over 16 amino acids.

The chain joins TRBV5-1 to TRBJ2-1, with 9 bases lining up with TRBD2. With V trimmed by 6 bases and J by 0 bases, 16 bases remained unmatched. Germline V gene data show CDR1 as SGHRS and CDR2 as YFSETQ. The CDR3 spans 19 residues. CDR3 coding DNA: TGCGCCAGCAAGGCTAGGGCGGGAGGGTCCGTGAGCTCCTACAATGAGCAGTTCTTC. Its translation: CASKARAGGSVSSYNEQFF.

CDR3 bases: TGCAGCGCCAAAACCCTCGGGAACACCGGGGAGCTGTTTTTT. Translated: CSAKTLGNTGELFF. The rearrangement uses TRBV29-1 and TRBJ2-2; D gene unclear. CDR1 is SQVTM and CDR2 is ANQGSEA in the germline V gene. V was trimmed by 7 bases and J by 1 base, leaving 13 bases between them. This CDR3 contains 14 residues.

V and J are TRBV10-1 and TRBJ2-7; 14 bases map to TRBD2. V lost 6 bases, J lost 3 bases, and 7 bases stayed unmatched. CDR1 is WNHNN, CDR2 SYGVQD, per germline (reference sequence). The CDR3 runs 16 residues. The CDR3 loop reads CASRTGTSGGYYEQYF. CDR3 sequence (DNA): TGCGCCAGCAGAACCGGGACTAGCGGGGGATACTACGAGCAGTACTTC.

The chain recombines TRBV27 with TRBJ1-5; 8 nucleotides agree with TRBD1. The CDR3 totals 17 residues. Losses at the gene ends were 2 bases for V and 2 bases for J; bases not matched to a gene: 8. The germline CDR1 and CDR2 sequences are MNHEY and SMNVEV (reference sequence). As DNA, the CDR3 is TGTGCCAGCAGTTTAACCCTCGACAGGGGCCGCAATCAGCCCCAGCATTTT. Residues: CASSLTLDRGRNQPQHF.

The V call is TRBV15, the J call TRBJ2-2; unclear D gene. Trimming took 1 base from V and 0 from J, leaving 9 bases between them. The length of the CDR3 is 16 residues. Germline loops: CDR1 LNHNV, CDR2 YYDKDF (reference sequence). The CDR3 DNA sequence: TGTGCCACCAGCAGAGTCGTGACGGCGAACACCGGGGAGCTGTTTTTT. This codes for CATSRVVTANTGELFF.

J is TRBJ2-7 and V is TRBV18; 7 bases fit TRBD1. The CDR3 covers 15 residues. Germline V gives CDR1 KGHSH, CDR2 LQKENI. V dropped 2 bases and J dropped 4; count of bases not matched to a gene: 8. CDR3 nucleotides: TGTGCCAGCTCACCATGGGACAGATTAAGTTACGAGCAGTACTTC. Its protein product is CASSPWDRLSYEQYF.

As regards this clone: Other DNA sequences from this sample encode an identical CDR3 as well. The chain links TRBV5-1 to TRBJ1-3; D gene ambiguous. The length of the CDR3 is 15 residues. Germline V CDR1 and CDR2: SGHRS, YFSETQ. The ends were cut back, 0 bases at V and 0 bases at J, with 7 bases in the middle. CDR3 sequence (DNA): TGCGCCAGCAGCTTGGGACGGAGCTCTGGAAACACCATATATTTT. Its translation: CASSLGRSSGNTIYF.

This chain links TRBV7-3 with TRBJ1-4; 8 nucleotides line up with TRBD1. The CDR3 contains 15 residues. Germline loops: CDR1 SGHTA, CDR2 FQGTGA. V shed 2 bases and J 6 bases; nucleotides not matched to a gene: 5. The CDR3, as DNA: TGTGCCAGCAGCTTACTTCCAGGGGGCGATGAAAAACTGTTTTTT. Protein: CASSLLPGGDEKLFF.

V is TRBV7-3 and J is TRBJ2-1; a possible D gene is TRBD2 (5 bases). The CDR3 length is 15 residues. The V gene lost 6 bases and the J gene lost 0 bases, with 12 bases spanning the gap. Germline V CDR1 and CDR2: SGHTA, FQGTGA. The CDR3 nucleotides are TGTGCCAGCAGTCCTGACTACCGCTCCTACAATGAGCAGTTCTTC. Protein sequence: CASSPDYRSYNEQFF.

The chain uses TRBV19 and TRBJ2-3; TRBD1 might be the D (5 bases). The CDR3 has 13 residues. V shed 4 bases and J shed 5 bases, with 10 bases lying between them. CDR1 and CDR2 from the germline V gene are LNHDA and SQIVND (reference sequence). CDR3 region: CASSNKQGDTQYF. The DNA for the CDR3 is TGTGCCAGTAGTAATAAGCAGGGAGATACGCAGTATTTT.

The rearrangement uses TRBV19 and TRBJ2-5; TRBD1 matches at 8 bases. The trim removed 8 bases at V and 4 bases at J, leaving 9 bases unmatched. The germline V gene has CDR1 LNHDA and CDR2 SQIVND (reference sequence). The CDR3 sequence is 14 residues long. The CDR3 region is CASSDRGWGETQYF. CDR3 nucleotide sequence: TGTGCCAGTTCCGACAGGGGATGGGGAGAGACCCAGTACTTC.

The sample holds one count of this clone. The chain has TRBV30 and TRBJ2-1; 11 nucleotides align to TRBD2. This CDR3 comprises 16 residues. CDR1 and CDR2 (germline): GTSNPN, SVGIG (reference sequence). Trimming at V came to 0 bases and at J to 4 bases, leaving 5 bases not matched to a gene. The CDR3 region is CAWSVRLAGRYNEQFF. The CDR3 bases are TGTGCCTGGAGTGTCAGACTAGCGGGACGGTACAATGAGCAGTTCTTC.

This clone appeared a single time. CDR3 DNA sequence: TGTGCCCCAAATGCCGCCGGACAGAGAAACACTGAAGCTTTCTTT. Translating it yields CAPNAAGQRNTEAFF. V gene TRBV6-4 combines with J gene TRBJ1-1; possibly TRBD1 for D (6 bases). Germline V gene sequence: CDR1 MRHNA, CDR2 SNTAGT. This CDR3 region has 15 residues. V was clipped by 11 bases and J by 2 bases, with 21 bases between them.

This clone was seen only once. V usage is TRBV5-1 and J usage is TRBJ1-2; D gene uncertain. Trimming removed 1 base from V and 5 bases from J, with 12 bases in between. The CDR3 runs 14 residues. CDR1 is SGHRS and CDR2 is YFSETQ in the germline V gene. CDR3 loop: CASSLTSGSYGYTF. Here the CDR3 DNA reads TGCGCCAGCAGCTTGACCTCCGGGAGTTATGGCTACACCTTC.

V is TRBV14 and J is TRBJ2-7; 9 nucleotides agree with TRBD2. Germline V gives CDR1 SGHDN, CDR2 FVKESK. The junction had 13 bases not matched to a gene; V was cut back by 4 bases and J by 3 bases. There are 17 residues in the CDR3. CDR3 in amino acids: CASSRQLLREGRYEQYF. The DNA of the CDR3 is TGTGCCAGCAGCCGACAGTTGTTGCGGGAGGGCCGCTACGAGCAGTACTTC.

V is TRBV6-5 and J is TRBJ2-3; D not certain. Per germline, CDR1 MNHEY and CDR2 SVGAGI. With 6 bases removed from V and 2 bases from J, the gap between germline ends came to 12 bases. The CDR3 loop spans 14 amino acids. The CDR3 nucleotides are TGTGCCAGCAGATCCCCCCTAAACACAGATACGCAGTATTTT. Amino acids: CASRSPLNTDTQYF.

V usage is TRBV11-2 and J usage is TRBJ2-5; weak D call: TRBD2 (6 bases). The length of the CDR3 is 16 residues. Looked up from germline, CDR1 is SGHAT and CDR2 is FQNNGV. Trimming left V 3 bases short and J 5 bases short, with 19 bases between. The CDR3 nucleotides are TGTGCCAGCAGCTTCGCCGGGGGTGGCGGGATGGAGACCCAGTACTTC. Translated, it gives CASSFAGGGGMETQYF.

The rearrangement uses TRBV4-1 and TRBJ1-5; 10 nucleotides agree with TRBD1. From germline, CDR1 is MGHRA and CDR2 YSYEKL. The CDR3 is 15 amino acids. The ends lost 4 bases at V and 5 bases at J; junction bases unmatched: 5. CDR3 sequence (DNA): TGCGCCAGCAGCCCCATGGACAGGGGGTATCAGCCCCAGCATTTT. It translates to CASSPMDRGYQPQHF.

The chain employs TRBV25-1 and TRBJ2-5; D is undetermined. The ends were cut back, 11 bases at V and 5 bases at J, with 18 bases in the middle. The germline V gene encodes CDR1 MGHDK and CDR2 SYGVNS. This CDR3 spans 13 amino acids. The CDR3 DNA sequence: TGTGCCGCAGCTTTGGGGTCGTTTGAGACCCAGTACTTC. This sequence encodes CAAALGSFETQYF.

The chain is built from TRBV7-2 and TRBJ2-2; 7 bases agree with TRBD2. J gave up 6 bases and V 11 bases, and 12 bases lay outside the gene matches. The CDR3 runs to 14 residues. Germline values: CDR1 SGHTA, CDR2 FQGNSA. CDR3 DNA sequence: TGTGCCGCCGCCCGCGGGAGTTCGTCCGGGGAGCTGTTTTTT. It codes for CAAARGSSSGELFF.

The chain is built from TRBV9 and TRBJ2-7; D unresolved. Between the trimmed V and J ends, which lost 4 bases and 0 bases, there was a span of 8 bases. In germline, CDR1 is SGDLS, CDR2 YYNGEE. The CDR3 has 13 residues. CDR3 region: CASSRAPSYEQYF. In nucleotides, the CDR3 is TGTGCCAGCAGCAGGGCCCCCTCCTACGAGCAGTACTTC.

The CDR3 DNA is TGTGCCAGCAGCTTAATCGTTCTTAATGAAAAACTGTTTTTT. The encoded protein is CASSLIVLNEKLFF. This chain uses TRBV11-2 with TRBJ1-4; the D is unclear. Trimming stripped 2 bases from V and 4 bases from J, with 8 bases between. In germline, CDR1 is SGHAT, CDR2 FQNNGV. The CDR3 totals 14 residues.

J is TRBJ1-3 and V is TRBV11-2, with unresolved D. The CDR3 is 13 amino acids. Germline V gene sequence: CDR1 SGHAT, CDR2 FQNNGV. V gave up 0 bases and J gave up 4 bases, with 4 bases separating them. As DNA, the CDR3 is TGTGCCAGCAGCTTAGATTGGGGAAACACCATATATTTT. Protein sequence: CASSLDWGNTIYF.

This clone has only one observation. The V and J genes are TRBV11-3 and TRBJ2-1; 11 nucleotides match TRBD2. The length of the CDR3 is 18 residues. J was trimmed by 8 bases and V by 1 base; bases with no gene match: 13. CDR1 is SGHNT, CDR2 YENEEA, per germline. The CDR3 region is CASSLGRTSGSPDDEQFF. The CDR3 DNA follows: TGTGCCAGCAGCTTAGGTCGGACTAGCGGGTCCCCGGACGATGAGCAGTTCTTC.

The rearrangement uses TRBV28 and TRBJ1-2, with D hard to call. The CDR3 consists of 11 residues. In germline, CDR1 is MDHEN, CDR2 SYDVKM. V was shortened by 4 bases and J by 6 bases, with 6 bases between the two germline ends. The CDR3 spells CASSSGNGYTF. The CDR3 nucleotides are TGTGCCAGCAGTTCGGGAAATGGCTACACCTTC.

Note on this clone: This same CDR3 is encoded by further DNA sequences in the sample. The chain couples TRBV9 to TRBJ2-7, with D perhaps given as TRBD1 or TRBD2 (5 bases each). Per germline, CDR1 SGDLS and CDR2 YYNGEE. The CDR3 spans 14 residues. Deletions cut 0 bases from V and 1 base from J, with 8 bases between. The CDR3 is CASSVAGRSYEQYF. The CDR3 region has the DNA TGTGCCAGCAGCGTAGCGGGACGATCCTACGAGCAGTACTTC.

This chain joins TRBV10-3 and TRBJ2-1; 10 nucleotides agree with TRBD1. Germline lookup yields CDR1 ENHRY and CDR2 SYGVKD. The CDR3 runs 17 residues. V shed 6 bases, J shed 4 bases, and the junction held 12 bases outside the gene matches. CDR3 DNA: TGTGCCATCAGGGGATCCCTTGGACAGGGGGATTACAATGAGCAGTTCTTC. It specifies CAIRGSLGQGDYNEQFF.

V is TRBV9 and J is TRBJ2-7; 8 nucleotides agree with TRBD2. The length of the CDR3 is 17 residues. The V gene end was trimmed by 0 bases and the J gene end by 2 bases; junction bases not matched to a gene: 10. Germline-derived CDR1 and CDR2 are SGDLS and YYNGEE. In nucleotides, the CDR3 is TGTGCCAGCAGCGTAGCCCCGGGCGGGAGGACCCCCTACGAGCAGTACTTC. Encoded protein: CASSVAPGGRTPYEQYF.